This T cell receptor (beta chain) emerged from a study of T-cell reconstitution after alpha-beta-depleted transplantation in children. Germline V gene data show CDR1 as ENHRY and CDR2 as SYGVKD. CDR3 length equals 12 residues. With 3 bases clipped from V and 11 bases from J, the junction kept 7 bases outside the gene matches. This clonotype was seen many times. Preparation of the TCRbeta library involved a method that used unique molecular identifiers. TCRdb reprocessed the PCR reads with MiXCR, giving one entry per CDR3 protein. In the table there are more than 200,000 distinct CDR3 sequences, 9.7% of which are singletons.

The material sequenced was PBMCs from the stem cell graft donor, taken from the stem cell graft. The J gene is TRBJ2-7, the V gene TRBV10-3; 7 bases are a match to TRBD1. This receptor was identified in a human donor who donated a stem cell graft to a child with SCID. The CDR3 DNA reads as TGTGCCATCAGTGATAACGGACAGGTTAAGTACTTC. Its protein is CAISDNGQVKYF.